This T cell receptor (beta chain) is from a study of cytotoxic CD8 clonotypes in ibrutinib-treated CLL. Profiling relied on immunoSEQ multiplex PCR, and the TCRdb table lists in-frame clones only, not all of them. The table has about 250,000 clones, 70% seen once. Trimming removed 1 base from V and 2 bases from J; junction bases left unmatched: 2. CDR1 and CDR2 from the germline V gene are SGHAT and FQNNGV. The CDR3 is 16 residues long. This TCR was sampled from a human donor with chronic lymphocytic leukemia. The sample here was PBMCs, taken after 24 months of ibrutinib treatment. The chain uses TRBV11-2 and TRBJ2-7, with 13 nucleotides matching TRBD2. CDR3 DNA: TGTGCCAGCAGCTTAGTTGGACTAGCGGGGGCCTACGAGCAGTACTTC. Amino acids: CASSLVGLAGAYEQYF.